A selection of T cell receptor beta chains follows, all from one sample in a study of technical replicates of blood from four donors. Some clones are missing from TCRdb's copy, which holds only in-frame ones; the method was immunoSEQ multiplex PCR. The sample contains tens of thousands of clones, approximately 96% of which appear only once. Sequencing was performed on T cells isolated from PBMCs. The origin of the receptors is a human donor in good health. The CDR3 runs from the conserved cysteine through the conserved F or W.

j_call v_call cdr3_aa
TRBJ2-7 TRBV2 CASGGDSYEQYF
TRBJ2-3 TRBV7-7 CASSLGSGADTQYF
TRBJ1-3 TRBV29-1 CSVEGGQGSSGNTIYF
TRBJ2-7 TRBV4-2 CASSQESSGPYEQYF
TRBJ2-1 TRBV4-2 CASSHRTRDFEQFF
TRBJ2-7 TRBV4-1 CASSQAGGGLWEQYF
TRBJ2-6 TRBV11-2 CASRSTSGRNSGANVLTF
TRBJ2-1 TRBV4-1 CASSQDWAGLAINEQFF
TRBJ2-1 TRBV6-6 CASSDHGQAHNEQFF
TRBJ2-7 TRBV28 CASSPILEDLEQYF
TRBJ1-1 TRBV25-1 CASSESTETEAFF
TRBJ1-1 TRBV29-1 CSVEDLGQGTEAFF
TRBJ2-5 TRBV5-6 CASSFGGVQETQYF
TRBJ2-7 TRBV13 CASSSDRDRGEQYF
TRBJ2-7 TRBV11-3 CASSSLDMSYEQYF
TRBJ2-7 TRBV11-3 CASSPFTAATYEQYF
TRBJ1-1 TRBV4-1 CASSQGTGDTEAFF
TRBJ2-7 TRBV30 CAWSALAGGYEQYF
TRBJ1-2 TRBV11-3 CASSLDRETGAGYTF
TRBJ2-1 TRBV5-1 CASSLGRGGNEQFF
TRBJ2-1 TRBV4-2 CASSQGTSGREQFF
TRBJ2-2 TRBV18 CASSPASGELFF
TRBJ1-3 TRBV28 CASSATGFRAGNTIYF
TRBJ1-2 TRBV27 CASSSQGAGNYGYTF
TRBJ2-7 TRBV27 CASSLSLGEGLHEQYF
TRBJ2-3 TRBV4-2 CASSRRLAGFTDTQYF
TRBJ2-7 TRBV27 CASSLGSSGYSSSYEQYF